This T cell receptor (beta chain) comes out of a study of STAT3 mutations in large granular lymphocyte leukemia. Study at large: Canonical activating STAT3 mutations were detected in roughly half of the longitudinally sequenced T-LGLL patients.

Points from the study as a whole: Samples missed the first appearance of the clone. At least one immunodominant TCR beta clonotype appeared in every T-cell large granular lymphocyte leukemia patient. In 6 of 18 patients, new TCR clonotypes emerged after therapy.

A remark on this clone: As yet, its antigen is unknown.

Some 38,000 productive templates were obtained per sample on average. Sequencing was performed with immunoSEQ multiplex PCR; in TCRdb, only in-frame clones are kept and a portion is missing. The table includes tens of thousands of clones, more than 70% detected once. Germline lookup yields CDR1 SEHNR and CDR2 FQNEAQ (reference sequence). V gave up 8 bases and J gave up 0 bases, with 6 bases separating them. This CDR3 is 12 amino acids long. This TCR derives from a human donor with T large granular lymphocyte leukemia. Some clones in this sample may be carry-over from other donors' samples. This chain links TRBV7-9 with TRBJ2-3; no definite D call. Material: PBMCs. CDR3 coding DNA: TGTGCCAGCGGACCTAGCACAGATACGCAGTATTTT. Protein product: CASGPSTDTQYF.